The subject of this entry is one T cell receptor beta chain. In the authors' workflow: Nucleated cell counts were estimated from reference gene primer amplification. Assay used: immunoSEQ multiplex PCR; TCRdb lists only in-frame clones, some missing. That table is the source of V, J and clone size, and D and trimming were worked out from the DNA. In the table there are about 99,000 clones, approximately 86% of which are singletons. This entry comes from a study of blood T cell repertoires in COVID-19. Study-level background: The United States, Italy and Spain were the sources of the acute and convalescent COVID-19 samples. Sources were T cells, B-cell-depleted T cells, or PBMCs; the material itself was cDNA or gDNA.

Sequenced material: peripheral blood. The receptor comes from a human donor in a cohort sampled during active COVID-19.

The chain's CDR3 is CASSPGVRPDSNQPQHF. DNA for the CDR3: TGCGCCAGCAGCCCAGGGGTGAGACCAGATAGCAATCAGCCCCAGCATTTT. This rearrangement joins TRBV4-1 to TRBJ1-5; D is perhaps TRBD1 (6 bases). V was trimmed by 4 bases and J by 0 bases, leaving 16 bases between them. CDR1 is MGHRA, CDR2 YSYEKL, per germline. The CDR3 contains 17 residues.